Below, 25 T cell receptor beta chains from the same sample are listed, as sequenced in a study of blood T cell repertoires in COVID-19. Generated by immunoSEQ multiplex PCR, the TCRdb table keeps only in-frame clones and is missing some. The sample records approximately 430,000 clones, about nine tenths being singletons. The sample taken for sequencing was peripheral blood. These receptors originate from a woman aged 25-40 years with active or convalescent COVID-19.

V and J are TRBV6-5 and TRBJ2-3, with D possibly matching TRBD1 (6 bases). Trimming shortened V by 0 bases and J by 10 bases, and 17 bases separated the two germline ends. Germline loops: CDR1 MNHEY, CDR2 SVGAGI. CDR3 length equals 15 residues. The CDR3 coding sequence is TGTGCCAGCAGTTACTCTACCGGGACACGCCTTGCGCAGTATTTT. Residues: CASSYSTGTRLAQYF.

J is TRBJ1-1 and V is TRBV7-9; weak D call: TRBD1 (5 bases). The CDR3 spans 15 residues. Germline lookup yields CDR1 SEHNR and CDR2 FQNEAQ (reference sequence). Deletions cut 7 bases from V and 0 bases from J, with 15 bases between. CDR3 in DNA: TGTGCCAGCACCCAGTTCGGGGGAATGAACACTGAAGCTTTCTTT. Translating it yields CASTQFGGMNTEAFF.

The rearrangement links TRBV5-1 to TRBJ2-5; possible D gene TRBD2, 6 bases. V was pared by 2 bases and J by 5 bases, with 7 bases between. CDR1 is SGHRS and CDR2 is YFSETQ in the germline V gene. The CDR3 consists of 12 residues. The CDR3 DNA reads TGCGCCAGCAGCTTCGCGGGGGAGACCCAGTACTTC. This codes for CASSFAGETQYF. Based on the CDR3 plus reference TRBV5-1 and TRBJ2-5, the full variable domain is KAGVTQTPRYLIKTRGQQVTLSCSPISGHRSVSWYQQTPGQGLQFLFEYFSETQRNKGNFPGRFSGRQFSNSRSEMNVSTLELGDSALYLCASSFAGETQYFGPGTRLLVL.

J is TRBJ1-1 and V is TRBV10-3; TRBD1 might be the D (5 bases). The CDR3 loop spans 14 amino acids. V was cut by 4 bases and J by 11 bases, with 20 bases left in between. Germline V lookup: CDR1 ENHRY, CDR2 SYGVKD. Here the CDR3 DNA reads TGTGCCATCAGTGTCCATTCGGACACCCCATCGGCTTTCTTT. Protein product: CAISVHSDTPSAFF.

The V call is TRBV21-1, the J call TRBJ1-2. TRBV21-1 is labeled a pseudogene. This CDR3 comprises 13 residues. Written as DNA, the CDR3 is TGTGCCAGCAGCAAAGCTCGAGGTTCTGGCTACACCTTC. Protein: CASSKARGSGYTF.

A single count supports this clone. V usage is TRBV28 and J usage is TRBJ1-5; D not certain. V dropped 5 bases and J dropped 0 bases, with 23 bases sitting between them. The CDR3 has 19 residues. Germline CDR1 reads MDHEN; CDR2 reads SYDVKM. Here the CDR3 DNA reads TGTGCCAGCAGTCCCCATCGGGGATTAAAGCCTTATAGCAATCAGCCCCAGCATTTT. It is translated as CASSPHRGLKPYSNQPQHF.

The chain recombines TRBV18 with TRBJ1-2; 8 bases are shared with TRBD1. Germline CDR1 is KGHSH and CDR2 is LQKENI. This CDR3 has 14 amino acids. V shed 4 bases, J shed 12 bases, and the junction held 13 bases outside the gene matches. DNA of the CDR3: TGTGCCAGCTCACTTGGACAGGGCCAGGGTAAAGACACCTTC. This sequence encodes CASSLGQGQGKDTF.

V usage is TRBV27 and J usage is TRBJ2-7; TRBD1 matches at 7 bases. Trimming cost V 3 bases and J 6 bases; bases outside gene matches: 8. The CDR3 covers 14 residues. Germline assignment: CDR1 MNHEY and CDR2 SMNVEV (reference sequence). Here the CDR3 DNA reads TGTGCCAGCAGTTTTGCAGGGGGTAACGCCGAGCAGTACTTC. Residues: CASSFAGGNAEQYF.

There are a few counts of this clone. The chain carries TRBV7-2 and TRBJ2-7; D possibly corresponds to TRBD1 (5 bases). Germline values: CDR1 SGHTA, CDR2 FQGNSA. The CDR3 totals 17 residues. V shed 3 bases and J shed 2 bases, with 20 bases lying between them. In DNA, the CDR3 is TGTGCCAGCAGCTTTTTCCTAGGACAACAGGCCGCCTACGAGCAGTACTTC. The encoded protein is CASSFFLGQQAAYEQYF.

V usage is TRBV2 and J usage is TRBJ2-3, with 12 bases matching TRBD2. This CDR3 spans 15 amino acids. Germline lookup yields CDR1 SNHLY and CDR2 FYNNEI. V dropped 9 bases and J dropped 6; count of bases not matched to a gene: 10. The CDR3 DNA reads TGTGCCAGTGACTCGACTAGCGGGAGTAGGGATACGCAGTATTTT. It specifies CASDSTSGSRDTQYF.

The rearrangement joins TRBV30 to TRBJ1-1; tentatively, D is TRBD1 (5 bases). V dropped 2 bases and J dropped 10 bases, with 14 bases sitting between them. The germline V gene has CDR1 GTSNPN and CDR2 SVGIG (reference sequence). CDR3 length: 12 amino acids. The CDR3 loop is CAWSIAGPGAFF. CDR3 DNA sequence: TGTGCCTGGAGTATAGCGGGACCCGGAGCTTTCTTT.

The rearrangement uses TRBV7-2 and TRBJ2-7; 8 bases are a match to TRBD2. From germline, CDR1 is SGHTA and CDR2 FQGNSA. CDR3 size: 16 residues. Trimming took 3 bases from V and 0 from J; bases not matched to a gene: 7. CDR3 in DNA: TGTGCCAGCAGCTTGGGCGGGAGGATGATCTCCTACGAGCAGTACTTC. It yields the protein CASSLGGRMISYEQYF.

The chain employs TRBV6-4 and TRBJ2-1, with 12 bases identical to TRBD2. V was clipped by 3 bases and J by 7 bases; unmatched bases: 10. In germline, CDR1 is MRHNA, CDR2 SNTAGT. This CDR3 contains 17 residues. The CDR3 DNA follows: TGTGCCAGCAGTGATTCGACTAGCGGGGGAGAGATTAATGAGCAGTTCTTC. Its protein product is CASSDSTSGGEINEQFF.

There are a few counts of this clone. CDR3 sequence (DNA): TGTGCCACCGGGTGGAACACTGAAGCTTTCTTT. This encodes CATGWNTEAFF. The chain employs TRBV13 and TRBJ1-1, with D hard to call. With 10 bases removed from V and 1 base from J, the gap between germline ends came to 7 bases. The CDR3 spans 11 residues. Germline lookup yields CDR1 PRHDT and CDR2 FYEKMQ (reference sequence).

The chain combines TRBV19 with TRBJ2-2, with 11 bases lining up with TRBD1. Germline V gene data show CDR1 as LNHDA and CDR2 as SQIVND (reference sequence). V lost 7 bases, J lost 3 bases, and 10 bases stayed unmatched. CDR3 length: 17 amino acids. CDR3 loop: CASTRTGGVKDTGELFF. The CDR3 region has the DNA TGTGCCAGTACTCGGACAGGGGGCGTTAAGGACACCGGGGAGCTGTTTTTT.

In this sample, this clone turned up once. V gene TRBV4-1 combines with J gene TRBJ2-7, with 9 bases fitting TRBD2. The germline gives CDR1 MGHRA, CDR2 YSYEKL. V was pared by 3 bases and J by 5 bases, with 17 bases of the junction left unmatched. This CDR3 is 18 amino acids long. Here the CDR3 reads CASSHSGVRIAGVHEQYF. CDR3 DNA: TGCGCCAGCAGCCATTCTGGTGTTAGGATAGCGGGGGTCCACGAGCAGTACTTC.

J is TRBJ2-3 and V is TRBV19; 8 nucleotides align to TRBD2. With V trimmed by 4 bases and J by 4 bases, 4 bases remained unmatched. CDR1 is LNHDA, CDR2 SQIVND, per germline (reference sequence). The CDR3 consists of 14 residues. Here the CDR3 reads CASSTRTSSDTQYF. The CDR3 nucleotides are TGTGCCAGTAGTACCAGGACTAGCTCAGATACGCAGTATTTT.

V is TRBV19 and J is TRBJ1-3; D uncertain. The CDR3 covers 14 residues. Trimming stripped 7 bases from V and 6 bases from J, with 16 bases between. Germline loops: CDR1 LNHDA, CDR2 SQIVND (reference sequence). The CDR3 sequence is CASTAWETSNTIYF. CDR3 coding DNA: TGTGCCAGTACCGCCTGGGAGACGTCAAACACCATATATTTT.

This chain uses TRBV6-2 or TRBV6-3 with TRBJ2-7, with D tentatively TRBD2 (6 bases). The CDR3 loop spans 18 amino acids. CDR1 and CDR2 (germline): MNHEY, SVGEGT. V lost 4 bases to trimming and J lost 0 bases, with 22 bases between them. CDR3 sequence reads: CASSSAPWDWGSSYEQYF. The CDR3 DNA is TGTGCCAGCAGTTCCGCCCCCTGGGACTGGGGTAGCTCCTACGAGCAGTACTTC.

V and J are TRBV3-1 (or the pseudogene TRBV3-2) and TRBJ2-3; TRBD2 agrees at 13 bases. V dropped 3 bases and J dropped 6; count of bases not matched to a gene: 9. Germline-derived CDR1 and CDR2 are LGHDT and YNNKEL (reference sequence). CDR3 size: 17 residues. Here the CDR3 DNA reads TGTGCCAGCAGCCACAACCTACTAGCGGGAGGGGGGGATACGCAGTATTTT. It codes for CASSHNLLAGGGDTQYF.

The chain carries TRBV6-1 and TRBJ1-5; the match to TRBD1 covers 8 bases. The CDR3 spans 15 residues. The ends lost 2 bases at V and 10 bases at J; junction bases unmatched: 10. Germline values: CDR1 MNHNS, CDR2 SASEGT. CDR3 in amino acids: CASSELGQGALPQHF. The CDR3 DNA reads as TGTGCCAGCAGTGAATTGGGGCAGGGGGCTCTACCCCAGCATTTT.

The DNA of the CDR3 is TGTGCCAGCAGCCAAGTGGGATACGGGGGGAGTTACAATGAGCAGTTCTTC. As protein: CASSQVGYGGSYNEQFF. The V gene is TRBV3-1 (or the pseudogene TRBV3-2), the J gene TRBJ2-1; 7 positions agree with TRBD2. V lost 1 base and J lost 4; bases outside the gene matches: 10. This CDR3 contains 17 residues. Germline V gene sequence: CDR1 LGHDT, CDR2 YNNKEL (reference sequence).

The count of this clone is one. This chain links TRBV2 with TRBJ2-3, with D possibly being TRBD2 (5 bases). V lost 4 bases, J lost 1 base, and 12 bases lay in between. Germline V lookup: CDR1 SNHLY, CDR2 FYNNEI. There are 15 residues in the CDR3. The CDR3 loop reads CASSGTGDRTDTQYF. CDR3 DNA: TGTGCCAGCAGTGGGACTGGTGATCGCACAGATACGCAGTATTTT.

V gene TRBV6-5 combines with J gene TRBJ1-1, with 7 bases that match TRBD1. The CDR3 extends over 13 amino acids. Per germline, CDR1 MNHEY and CDR2 SVGAGI. The J segment lost 1 base and the V segment lost 8 bases, leaving 4 bases of the junction unmatched. The CDR3 is CASLRQGNTEAFF. The CDR3 DNA follows: TGTGCCAGCCTTCGACAGGGGAACACTGAAGCTTTCTTT.

This clone appeared once. This chain connects TRBV4-1 to TRBJ2-5, with D unresolved. Trimming left V 4 bases short and J 1 base short, with 16 bases between. This CDR3 region has 16 residues. Germline V lookup: CDR1 MGHRA, CDR2 YSYEKL. The CDR3 reads CASSPEAWNLQETQYF. For the CDR3, the DNA is TGCGCCAGCAGCCCTGAAGCGTGGAACCTCCAAGAGACCCAGTACTTC.